This passage covers 29 T cell receptor beta chains from one sample sequenced in a study of blood T cell repertoires in COVID-19. Data came from immunoSEQ multiplex PCR; TCRdb stores just in-frame clones and leaves some out. The sample contains fewer than 500,000 clones, about 90% of which appear only once. The sequenced sample was peripheral blood. All receptors derive from a man between 18 and 35 years old with COVID-19, enrolled during active disease.

J is TRBJ2-1 and V is TRBV3-1 (or the pseudogene TRBV3-2); maybe TRBD2 (5 bases). The length of the CDR3 is 15 residues. Germline V gene lookup returns CDR1 LGHDT and CDR2 YNNKEL (reference sequence). The ends were cut back, 0 bases at V and 9 bases at J, with 15 bases in the middle. CDR3 nucleotides: TGTGCCAGCAGCCAAGATCTTATCGGGAACGGTGAGCAGTTCTTC. Amino acids: CASSQDLIGNGEQFF.

The rearrangement links TRBV7-2 to TRBJ2-5; TRBD2 agrees at 11 bases. The CDR3 extends over 15 amino acids. The V and J ends lost 4 bases and 1 base, in that order; junction bases with no gene match: 2. Germline V gives CDR1 SGHTA, CDR2 FQGNSA. The CDR3 here is CASSWGLAVQETQYF. Written as DNA, the CDR3 is TGTGCCAGCAGCTGGGGACTAGCGGTCCAAGAGACCCAGTACTTC.

The DNA of the CDR3 is TGTGCCAGCAGCCTGGACAGGGGTCCCTACGAGCAGTACTTC. Amino acid sequence: CASSLDRGPYEQYF. The genes are TRBV14 and TRBJ2-7; TRBD1 matches 9 bases. CDR3 length: 14 amino acids. Germline CDR1 and CDR2: SGHDN and FVKESK. V trimming: 4 bases; J trimming: 2 bases; junction bases outside the gene matches: 3.

This chain joins TRBV19 and TRBJ1-5; D not certain. The CDR3 runs to 12 residues. Trimming stripped 8 bases from V and 3 bases from J, with 8 bases between. CDR1 and CDR2 (germline): LNHDA, SQIVND (reference sequence). The CDR3 DNA is TGTGCCAGTCAAGAGTTCAATCAGCCCCAGCATTTT. This gives the protein CASQEFNQPQHF. Combining the CDR3 with reference TRBV19 and TRBJ1-5 gives the whole variable domain DGGITQSPKYLFRKEGQNVTLSCEQNLNHDAMYWYRQDPGQGLRLIYYSQIVNDFQKGDIAEGYSVSREKKESFPLTVTSAQKNPTAFYLCASQEFNQPQHFGDGTRLSIL.

The chain joins TRBV19 to TRBJ2-3, with 8 bases lining up with TRBD2. This CDR3 region has 14 residues. Germline CDR1 reads LNHDA; CDR2 reads SQIVND (reference sequence). Trimming cost V 7 bases and J 1 base; bases outside gene matches: 4. For the CDR3, the DNA is TGTGCCAGTAAAAGAGCGGGAGGCACAGATACGCAGTATTTT. It yields the protein CASKRAGGTDTQYF.

This chain connects TRBV11-2 to TRBJ2-7, with 11 bases aligning to TRBD2. Losses at the gene ends were 3 bases for V and 2 bases for J; bases not matched to a gene: 3. Looked up from germline, CDR1 is SGHAT and CDR2 is FQNNGV. CDR3 length equals 15 residues. The CDR3 reads CASSFGTSGTYEQYF. Written as DNA, the CDR3 is TGTGCCAGCAGCTTTGGGACTAGCGGCACCTACGAGCAGTACTTC. Filled out from reference TRBV11-2 and TRBJ2-7, the complete variable domain reads EAGVAQSPRYKIIEKRQSVAFWCNPISGHATLYWYQQILGQGPKLLIQFQNNGVVDDSQLPKDRFSAERLKGVDSTLKIQPAKLEDSAVYLCASSFGTSGTYEQYFGPGTRLTVT.

The rearrangement uses TRBV6-2 or TRBV6-3 and TRBJ2-6; D not resolved. V was trimmed by 2 bases and J by 7 bases, leaving 9 bases between them. Per germline, CDR1 MNHEY and CDR2 SVGEGT. The CDR3 sequence is 14 residues long. The CDR3: CASSYLLGANVLTF. The CDR3 DNA is TGTGCCAGCAGTTACCTTCTAGGAGCCAACGTCCTGACTTTC.

V and J are TRBV24-1 and TRBJ2-5; 10 bases map to TRBD2. The CDR3 has 15 amino acids. V lost 3 bases to trimming and J lost 4 bases; unmatched junction nucleotides: 4. From germline, CDR1 is KGHDR and CDR2 SFDVKD. CDR3 loop: CATSDGAGGRETQYF. The CDR3 DNA reads TGTGCCACCAGTGATGGAGCGGGGGGGCGAGAGACCCAGTACTTC.

In its sample, this clone was seen once. The chain links TRBV4-1 to TRBJ2-5; 7 bases are a match to TRBD1. Per germline, CDR1 MGHRA and CDR2 YSYEKL. The CDR3 runs 14 residues. The V gene end was trimmed by 2 bases and the J gene end by 5 bases; junction bases not matched to a gene: 5. The CDR3 region has the DNA TGCGCCAGCAGCCAAAGGGACAGAGGGGAGACCCAGTACTTC. It specifies CASSQRDRGETQYF.

The rearrangement uses TRBV30 and TRBJ1-1; TRBD1 is a possible D gene (5 bases). The germline V and J ends were trimmed by 4 bases and 4 bases, with 13 bases remaining between them. Germline V gene data show CDR1 as GTSNPN and CDR2 as SVGIG (reference sequence). This CDR3 has 13 residues. The CDR3 DNA reads as TGTGCCTGGACCACAGGAGGGCCCACTGAAGCTTTCTTT. Its translation: CAWTTGGPTEAFF.

This clone has a single count. The chain has TRBV5-4 and TRBJ2-1; 12 bases map to TRBD2. CDR3 length: 15 residues. V shed 3 bases and J 14 bases; nucleotides not matched to a gene: 12. CDR1 and CDR2 from the germline V gene are SGHNT and YYREEE (reference sequence). CDR3 residues: CASSYRLAGEWSEFF. For the CDR3, the DNA is TGTGCCAGCAGCTACCGACTAGCGGGGGAATGGTCGGAGTTCTTC.

J is TRBJ2-2 and V is TRBV7-6; D is undetermined. V was trimmed by 5 bases and J by 2 bases, leaving 12 bases between them. The length of the CDR3 is 15 residues. Germline V gives CDR1 SGHVS, CDR2 FNYEAQ. The CDR3 protein is CASSPLAGNTGELFF. The CDR3 DNA is TGTGCCAGCAGCCCCCTGGCAGGAAACACCGGGGAGCTGTTTTTT.

V usage is TRBV2 and J usage is TRBJ2-1; a weak D match, TRBD2 (6 bases). The ends were cut back, 5 bases at V and 0 bases at J, with 17 bases in the middle. CDR1 and CDR2 from the germline V gene are SNHLY and FYNNEI. CDR3 length equals 17 residues. The CDR3, as DNA: TGTGCCAGCAGTCCGGGAGCGCTCTTTAGCTCCTACAATGAGCAGTTCTTC. As protein: CASSPGALFSSYNEQFF. The full variable domain, completed using reference TRBV2 and TRBJ2-1, is EPEVTQTPSHQVTQMGQEVILRCVPISNHLYFYWYRQILGQKVEFLVSFYNNEISEKSEIFDDQFSVERPDGSNFTLKIRSTKLEDSAMYFCASSPGALFSSYNEQFFGPGTRLTVL.

The chain is built from TRBV5-1 and TRBJ2-7; D call uncertain. This CDR3 contains 10 residues. V was pared by 10 bases and J by 0 bases, with 5 bases between. Germline values: CDR1 SGHRS, CDR2 YFSETQ. The CDR3: CAPGSYEQYF. The CDR3, as DNA: TGCGCCCCCGGCTCCTACGAGCAGTACTTC. The full variable domain, in which reference TRBV5-1 and TRBJ2-7 provide the parts outside the CDR3, is KAGVTQTPRYLIKTRGQQVTLSCSPISGHRSVSWYQQTPGQGLQFLFEYFSETQRNKGNFPGRFSGRQFSNSRSEMNVSTLELGDSALYLCAPGSYEQYFGPGTRLTVT.

The rearrangement links TRBV13 to TRBJ2-7; TRBD2 matches at 7 bases. After removal of 1 base from V and 6 bases from J, the junction contained 12 bases not matched to a gene. This CDR3 is 16 amino acids long. Germline CDR1 reads PRHDT; CDR2 reads FYEKMQ (reference sequence). CDR3 amino acids: CASSLVGLSGYVEQYF. Written as DNA, the CDR3 is TGTGCCAGCAGCTTAGTCGGTCTTAGCGGGTACGTCGAGCAGTACTTC.

The gene calls are TRBV5-1 and TRBJ2-5; 11 bases fit TRBD2. The CDR3 runs to 15 residues. The V gene end was trimmed by 6 bases and the J gene end by 3 bases; junction bases not matched to a gene: 7. The germline gives CDR1 SGHRS, CDR2 YFSETQ. CDR3 sequence: CASIRTSGGEETQYF. The CDR3 DNA reads as TGCGCCAGCATAAGAACTAGCGGGGGAGAAGAGACCCAGTACTTC.

The chain carries TRBV25-1 and TRBJ2-3, with 9 positions matching TRBD1. V shed 3 bases, J shed 2 bases, and the junction held 6 bases outside the gene matches. CDR3 length: 16 amino acids. Germline lookup yields CDR1 MGHDK and CDR2 SYGVNS. The CDR3 sequence: CASSDRDRVDTDTQYF. For the CDR3, the DNA is TGTGCCAGCAGTGACCGGGACAGGGTGGACACAGATACGCAGTATTTT.

The V and J genes are TRBV5-4 and TRBJ1-1; tentative D call: TRBD1 (6 bases). Germline CDR1 is SGHNT and CDR2 is YYREEE (reference sequence). V shed 4 bases and J shed 8 bases, with 9 bases lying between them. The CDR3 sequence is 11 residues long. The CDR3 nucleotides read TGTGCCAGCAGCCTCCAGGGGGAAGCTTTCTTT. Amino acids: CASSLQGEAFF.

Written as DNA, the CDR3 is TGTGCCAGCAGTTATGCTAGCGGGGGTTATGAGCAGTTCTTC. This translates into CASSYASGGYEQFF. The V call is TRBV6-5, the J call TRBJ2-1; 10 bases line up with TRBD2. Germline-derived CDR1 and CDR2 are MNHEY and SVGAGI. CDR3 length equals 14 residues. V was clipped by 3 bases and J by 8 bases; unmatched bases: 4.

V gene TRBV20-1 combines with J gene TRBJ2-1; D gene ambiguous. The CDR3 runs 10 residues. V lost 6 bases to trimming and J lost 5 bases, with 5 bases between them. From germline, CDR1 is DFQATT and CDR2 SNEGSKA (reference sequence). In nucleotides, the CDR3 is TGCAGTGCCCGCGACAATGAGCAGTTCTTC. Translating gives CSARDNEQFF.

The chain links TRBV11-2 to TRBJ2-7; 10 bases map to TRBD1. V was pared by 5 bases and J by 1 base, with 2 bases of the junction left unmatched. The CDR3 is made up of 14 amino acids. From germline, CDR1 is SGHAT and CDR2 FQNNGV. Here the CDR3 reads CASSRDRGSYEQYF. As DNA, the CDR3 is TGTGCCAGCAGCCGGGACAGGGGATCCTACGAGCAGTACTTC. Supplemented by reference TRBV11-2 and TRBJ2-7, the full variable domain reads EAGVAQSPRYKIIEKRQSVAFWCNPISGHATLYWYQQILGQGPKLLIQFQNNGVVDDSQLPKDRFSAERLKGVDSTLKIQPAKLEDSAVYLCASSRDRGSYEQYFGPGTRLTVT.

The chain carries TRBV6-5 and TRBJ1-5; D may be TRBD1 (5 bases). The CDR3 is made up of 13 amino acids. Germline-derived CDR1 and CDR2 are MNHEY and SVGAGI. Trimming cost V 8 bases and J 3 bases, with 11 bases left between them. The CDR3 DNA reads TGTGCCAGCGGGGGGGGTTACAATCAGCCCCAGCATTTT. It is translated as CASGGGYNQPQHF.

The chain couples TRBV30 to TRBJ1-2; 7 bases map to TRBD1. The V and J ends lost 2 bases and 5 bases, in that order; junction bases with no gene match: 5. The CDR3 is made up of 13 amino acids. Germline V lookup: CDR1 GTSNPN, CDR2 SVGIG (reference sequence). CDR3 in amino acids: CAWSRDSQYGYTF. CDR3 DNA: TGTGCCTGGAGTCGGGACAGCCAGTATGGCTACACCTTC.

V usage is TRBV30 and J usage is TRBJ2-7; 9 bases map to TRBD1. This CDR3 region has 14 residues. In germline, CDR1 is GTSNPN, CDR2 SVGIG (reference sequence). V was pared by 5 bases and J by 6 bases, with 11 bases of the junction left unmatched. CDR3 bases: TGTGCCTGGGAACCGGGACAGGGAAGGTCCGAGCAGTACTTC. Its translation is CAWEPGQGRSEQYF. The complete variable domain, with remaining parts taken from reference TRBV30 and TRBJ2-7, reads SQTIHQWPATLVQPVGSPLSLECTVEGTSNPNLYWYRQAAGRGLQLLFYSVGIGQISSEVPQNLSASRPQDRQFILSSKKLLLSDSGFYLCAWEPGQGRSEQYFGPGTRLTVT.

The chain uses TRBV2 and TRBJ2-5, with 13 positions matching TRBD2. Germline values: CDR1 SNHLY, CDR2 FYNNEI. V was clipped by 6 bases and J by 4 bases; unmatched bases: 2. This CDR3 has 14 amino acids. CDR3 region: CASRGLAGTETQYF. The CDR3 bases are TGTGCCAGCAGGGGACTAGCGGGAACAGAGACCCAGTACTTC. The full variable domain, completed using reference TRBV2 and TRBJ2-5, is EPEVTQTPSHQVTQMGQEVILRCVPISNHLYFYWYRQILGQKVEFLVSFYNNEISEKSEIFDDQFSVERPDGSNFTLKIRSTKLEDSAMYFCASRGLAGTETQYFGPGTRLLVL.

The genes are TRBV14 and TRBJ1-6; D not certain. CDR1 and CDR2 (germline): SGHDN, FVKESK. The CDR3 contains 13 residues. Trimming removed 3 bases at V and 7 bases at J, with 7 bases between. The CDR3 region has the DNA TGTGCCAGCAGCCACCTTAAAAATTCACCCCTCCACTTT. Amino acid sequence: CASSHLKNSPLHF.

This clone came up a few times. The chain is built from TRBV6-1 and TRBJ2-1, with TRBD2 matching 7 bases. V lost 3 bases to trimming and J lost 4 bases; unmatched junction nucleotides: 6. Germline V lookup: CDR1 MNHNS, CDR2 SASEGT. The CDR3 is 15 residues long. CDR3 protein: CASSDGGRAYNEQFF. The CDR3 DNA is TGTGCCAGCAGTGACGGTGGGAGGGCATACAATGAGCAGTTCTTC.

This clone showed up just a few times. V usage is TRBV6-5 and J usage is TRBJ2-1; D perhaps matches TRBD2 (5 bases). The CDR3 length is 16 residues. Per the germline V gene, CDR1 is MNHEY and CDR2 is SVGAGI. Trimming took off 0 bases at V and 5 bases at J, with 14 bases between the two ends. CDR3 sequence reads: CASSYSLGLRDNEQFF. CDR3 nucleotide sequence: TGTGCCAGCAGTTACTCTTTGGGTTTGAGGGACAATGAGCAGTTCTTC.

The chain carries TRBV7-2 and TRBJ2-7, with 8 bases lining up with TRBD1. Germline CDR1 SGHTA, CDR2 FQGNSA. The junction had 1 base not matched to a gene; V was cut back by 4 bases and J by 2 bases. The CDR3 is 13 residues long. The chain's CDR3 is CASSWGQAYEQYF. The CDR3 DNA is TGTGCCAGCAGCTGGGGACAGGCCTACGAGCAGTACTTC.